Below are 14 T cell receptor beta chains sequenced from a single sample in a study of blood T cells in healthy people across ages. PCR was performed a second time for about 7 to 12 cycles using a sample-barcoded 5' primer and a J-beta primer mix. TCRdb re-called the 5' RACE reads through MiXCR, storing one row per CDR3 protein. The table has some 900,000 distinct CDR3 sequences, under 35% seen once; the top ten hold roughly 17%. The sample taken for sequencing was blood. These TCRs come from a woman older than 75 in good health.

V is TRBV7-2 and J is TRBJ2-3, with D possibly called TRBD1 or TRBD2 (5 bases each). The CDR3 spans 14 residues. Looked up from germline, CDR1 is SGHTA and CDR2 is FQGNSA. V lost 5 bases and J 1 base, leaving 10 bases between the germline ends. As DNA, the CDR3 is TGTGCCAGCAGCAATCCGGGGCGCACAGATACGCAGTATTTT. As protein: CASSNPGRTDTQYF.

Only a few counts were recorded for this clonotype. The rearrangement joins TRBV29-1 to TRBJ2-1, with D unclear. With the DNA end fitting TRBJ2-7 better, the J assignment may be wrong. Germline CDR1 and CDR2: SQVTM and ANQGSEA. The CDR3 totals 16 residues. The CDR3 coding sequence is TGCAGCGTTGAAGTTCTTACAGTGTTGACCTACAATGAGCAGTACTTC. Amino acids: CSVEVLTVLTYNEQYF.

This clonotype appeared a few times. The chain couples TRBV2 to TRBJ2-5, with TRBD2 identical over 14 bases. The CDR3 is 16 residues long. Germline V gene lookup returns CDR1 SNHLY and CDR2 FYNNEI. Losses at the gene ends were 4 bases for V and 5 bases for J; bases not matched to a gene: 6. CDR3 protein: CASSGTSGGFGETQYF. CDR3 bases: TGTGCCAGCAGTGGGACTAGCGGGGGGTTCGGGGAGACCCAGTACTTC.

This clonotype was recorded many times. V is TRBV27 and J is TRBJ2-1, with 7 positions matching TRBD2. The J segment lost 8 bases and the V segment lost 6 bases, leaving 7 bases of the junction unmatched. The CDR3 is made up of 13 amino acids. Germline V lookup: CDR1 MNHEY, CDR2 SMNVEV (reference sequence). The CDR3 is CASRTTSSHEQFF. CDR3 bases: TGTGCCAGCAGAACGACTAGCTCCCATGAGCAGTTCTTC.

This clonotype showed up many times. This chain uses TRBV5-6 with TRBJ2-4, with 7 positions matching TRBD1. V lost 2 bases and J lost 0; bases outside the gene matches: 5. The CDR3 length is 16 residues. CDR1 is SGHDT, CDR2 YYEEEE, per germline. The CDR3 loop reads CASSFRDSLAKNIQYF. The CDR3 region has the DNA TGTGCCAGCAGCTTCCGGGACAGTCTAGCCAAAAACATTCAGTACTTC.

The rearrangement uses TRBV7-2 and TRBJ2-7, with D hard to call. The last part of the DNA fits TRBJ2-5 better; the J call may be wrong. Germline lookup yields CDR1 SGHTA and CDR2 FQGNSA. There are 13 residues in the CDR3. CDR3 residues: CASSFGPPETQYF. CDR3 DNA sequence: TGTGCCAGCAGCTTTGGGCCCCCTGAGACCCAGTACTTC.

This clonotype was seen a few times. The rearrangement links TRBV10-2 to TRBJ1-6; 8 positions agree with TRBD1. CDR1 WSHSY and CDR2 SAAADI come from the germline V gene. V shed 5 bases and J 5 bases; nucleotides not matched to a gene: 17. The CDR3 has 19 amino acids. The CDR3 here is CASSKTSGGEVENNSPLHF. In DNA form, the CDR3 reads TGCGCCAGCAGTAAAACTTCAGGGGGCGAAGTTGAGAATAATTCACCCCTCCACTTT.

This clonotype occurred many times. The rearrangement links TRBV3-1 to TRBJ2-6; D might be TRBD2 (6 bases). The length of the CDR3 is 18 residues. The V gene's germline CDR1 is LGHDT and CDR2 YNNKEL (reference sequence). V dropped 1 base and J dropped 0 bases, with 13 bases sitting between them. CDR3 coding DNA: TGTGCCAGCAGCCAAGGTGGAGGGAGGCTCTCTGGGGCCAACGTCCTGACTTTC. Its translation: CASSQGGGRLSGANVLTF.

The chain carries TRBV20-1 and TRBJ1-1; unclear D gene. This CDR3 comprises 12 residues. Germline loops: CDR1 DFQATT, CDR2 SNEGSKA (reference sequence). V was trimmed by 5 bases and J by 8 bases, leaving 15 bases between them. CDR3 DNA: TGCAGTGCTCTTACGACGGGATTCGAAGCTTTCTTT. Its protein product is CSALTTGFEAFF.

This clonotype was seen at least ten times. V is TRBV20-1 and J is TRBJ2-7, with 10 nucleotides matching TRBD1. This CDR3 comprises 14 residues. Germline lookup yields CDR1 DFQATT and CDR2 SNEGSKA (reference sequence). Trimming took 6 bases from V and 4 from J; bases not matched to a gene: 9. The CDR3 here is CSAPSGTGDYEQYF. CDR3 nucleotide sequence: TGCAGTGCCCCCTCCGGGACAGGGGATTACGAGCAGTACTTC.

As for this clonotype: A much bigger clone sits one base away, suggesting this may be a read error. The chain carries TRBV20-1 and TRBJ2-5; 7 bases align to TRBD1. The end of the DNA aligns better with TRBJ2-1, so the J call may be wrong. Germline V gives CDR1 DFQATT, CDR2 SNEGSKA (reference sequence). The CDR3 totals 13 residues. Written as DNA, the CDR3 is TGCAGTGCTCAAAGGACAGGCCAAGAGACCCAGTTCTTC. This sequence encodes CSAQRTGQETQFF.

V gene TRBV3-1 combines with J gene TRBJ2-5, with TRBD2 matching 10 bases. CDR3 length equals 14 residues. Per germline, CDR1 LGHDT and CDR2 YNNKEL (reference sequence). J lost 9 bases, V lost 6 bases, and 10 bases had no gene match. For the CDR3, the DNA is TGTGCCAGCAGTCCGACTAGCGGGCCTTCGGCCCAGTACTTC. This encodes CASSPTSGPSAQYF.

This clonotype was observed at least ten times. The chain couples TRBV20-1 to TRBJ2-1; 10 nucleotides line up with TRBD1. Germline-derived CDR1 and CDR2 are DFQATT and SNEGSKA (reference sequence). There are 17 residues in the CDR3. V shed 1 base, J shed 4 bases, and the junction held 10 bases outside the gene matches. The CDR3 DNA follows: TGCAGTGCTAGAGCCGGGGGACGACAGGGGGCATACAATGAGCAGTTCTTC. It codes for CSARAGGRQGAYNEQFF.

V is TRBV4-2 and J is TRBJ1-6; D not resolved. This CDR3 contains 17 residues. Trimming took 0 bases from V and 1 from J, leaving 10 bases between them. The V gene's germline CDR1 is LGHNA and CDR2 YNFKEQ. The CDR3 region has the DNA TGTGCCAGCAGCCAAGAGTTGATGAGGTCCTATAATTCACCCCTCCACTTT. This encodes CASSQELMRSYNSPLHF.